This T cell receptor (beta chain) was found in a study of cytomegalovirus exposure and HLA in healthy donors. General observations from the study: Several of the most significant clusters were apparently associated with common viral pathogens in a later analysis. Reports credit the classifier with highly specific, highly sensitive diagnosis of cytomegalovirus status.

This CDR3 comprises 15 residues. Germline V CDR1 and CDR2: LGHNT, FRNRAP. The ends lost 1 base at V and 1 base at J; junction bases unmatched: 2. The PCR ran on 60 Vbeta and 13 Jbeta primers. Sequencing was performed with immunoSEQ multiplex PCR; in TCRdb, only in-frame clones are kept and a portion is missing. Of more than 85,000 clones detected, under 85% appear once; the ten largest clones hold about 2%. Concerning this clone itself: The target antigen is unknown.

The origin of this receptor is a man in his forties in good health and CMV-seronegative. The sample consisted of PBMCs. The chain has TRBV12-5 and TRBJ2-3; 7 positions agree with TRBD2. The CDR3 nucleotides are TGTGCTAGTGGTTTGGGCACTAGCGGCACAGATACGCAGTATTTT. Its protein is CASGLGTSGTDTQYF.